This TCR beta chain was sequenced in a study of blood T cell repertoires in COVID-19. Study-level information: Acute-phase and convalescent COVID-19 samples originated in the United States, Italy and Spain.

From germline, CDR1 is SGHRS and CDR2 YFSETQ. The CDR3 extends over 14 amino acids. V lost 2 bases and J lost 8, with 11 bases in between. Produced via immunoSEQ multiplex PCR; TCRdb's table is partial and in-frame only. The sample holds some 200,000 clones; around 84% are singletons and the top ten take over 9.5%. The chain couples TRBV5-1 to TRBJ1-6; possibly TRBD1 for D (5 bases). The sequence came from a woman older than 75 with COVID-19, enrolled during active disease. The sequencing input was peripheral blood. The CDR3 DNA sequence: TGCGCCAGCAGCTTTGGGGGGAACGATTCACCCCTCCACTTT. Protein product: CASSFGGNDSPLHF.